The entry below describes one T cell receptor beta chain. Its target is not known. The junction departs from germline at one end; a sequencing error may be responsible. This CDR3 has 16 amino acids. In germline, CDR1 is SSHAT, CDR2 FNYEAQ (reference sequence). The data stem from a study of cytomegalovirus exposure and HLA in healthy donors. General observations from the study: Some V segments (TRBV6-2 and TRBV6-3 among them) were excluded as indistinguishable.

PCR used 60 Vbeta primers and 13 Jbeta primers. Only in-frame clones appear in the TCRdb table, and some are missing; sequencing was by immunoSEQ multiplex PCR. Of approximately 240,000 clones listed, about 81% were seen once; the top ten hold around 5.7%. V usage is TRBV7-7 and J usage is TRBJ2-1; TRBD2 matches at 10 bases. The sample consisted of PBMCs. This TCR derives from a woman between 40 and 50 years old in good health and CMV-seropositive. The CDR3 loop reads CASSLSSGRPNNEQFF. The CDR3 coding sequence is TGTGCTAGCAGCTTAAGTAGCGGGAGGCCCAACAATGAGCAGTTCTTC.